The sequence of this TCR beta chain was determined in a study of shared clonotypes between healthy human individuals. Broader study findings: Generally, naive subsets (rather than memory subsets) showed larger estimated richness. Clonotype sharing across four donors was observed for about 5.2% of naive CD4 clonotypes. Non-shared clonotypes were found to have lower generation probabilities than the clonotypes that were shared by all four of the sorted-subset donors. Expectations were that clonotype sharing among donors would be affected by sequencing depth.

This CDR3 has 16 amino acids. V was clipped by 1 base and J by 6 bases; unmatched bases: 9. Germline CDR1 and CDR2: SGHAT and FQNNGV. Of note for this clone: The antigen is unknown.

The protocol was immunoSEQ multiplex PCR, while the TCRdb copy is restricted to in-frame clones and leaves out a portion. The sample comprises about 2.1 million clones, about 94% of which are singletons, and more than 1.5% rests with the top ten. Selected positively for CCR7 and CD45RO-negative, naive CD8 cells excluded terminally differentiated effector memory CD45RA+ cells. The source material was naive CD8+ T cells from PBMCs. The TCR was taken from a man younger than 35 in good health. Some clones in this sample may be carry-over from other donors' samples. This sequence joins TRBV11-2 and TRBJ2-1; TRBD2 aligns across 7 bases. The CDR3 DNA follows: TGTGCCAGCAGCTTAGTCCCCGAGGGAGGGTTCAATGAGCAGTTCTTC. Protein product: CASSLVPEGGFNEQFF.